These 19 T cell receptor beta chains originate from one sample sequenced in a study of T cells in localized non-small cell lung cancer. TCRdb's copy holds only in-frame clones and misses some; the assay was immunoSEQ multiplex PCR. In the table there are just over 2,500 clones, 20% to 30% of which are singletons. The source was normal lung tissue next to the tumor, collected before any cancer treatment. The origin of the receptors is a man between 40 and 69 years old with stage II lung adenocarcinoma.

This clone is labeled medium-sized. The chain recombines TRBV11-3 with TRBJ2-7, with D maybe TRBD2 (7 bases). This CDR3 contains 17 residues. Trimming pared 3 bases from V and 0 bases from J, leaving 18 bases between. Germline assignment: CDR1 SGHNT and CDR2 YENEEA. CDR3 sequence (DNA): TGTGCCAGCAGCTTGGTGGATGGGGGGGCGCGCTCCTACGAGCAGTACGTC. Protein: CASSLVDGGARSYEQYV.

This clone was detected only a few times. V usage is TRBV18 and J usage is TRBJ1-1; the D is unclear. Between the trimmed V and J ends, which lost 1 base and 1 base, there was a span of 4 bases. Germline values: CDR1 KGHSH, CDR2 LQKENI. This CDR3 contains 13 residues. For the CDR3, the DNA is TGTGCCAGCTCACCACAGGCGAACACTGAAGCTTTCTTT. Residues: CASSPQANTEAFF.

Ten or more counts support this clone. V and J are TRBV11-3 and TRBJ2-3; 7 positions match TRBD2. Germline CDR1 is SGHNT and CDR2 is YENEEA. The CDR3 totals 17 residues. Unmatched junction bases numbered 12, after V lost 5 bases and J lost 1 base. The CDR3 nucleotides read TGTGCCAGCAGCCCACCCGGGACTACCTCTCGCACAGATACGCAGTATTTT. Encoded protein: CASSPPGTTSRTDTQYF.

This clone turned up a few times. The chain joins TRBV9 to TRBJ2-7, with 9 bases lining up with TRBD2. The CDR3 spans 16 residues. The germline V gene encodes CDR1 SGDLS and CDR2 YYNGEE. The trim removed 5 bases at V and 3 bases at J, leaving 12 bases unmatched. The CDR3 region is CASSFLAGAGVYEQYF. For the CDR3, the DNA is TGTGCCAGCAGTTTTTTAGCGGGGGCCGGGGTCTACGAGCAGTACTTC.

V and J are TRBV11-3 and TRBJ2-2, with D uncertain. Germline loops: CDR1 SGHNT, CDR2 YENEEA. The CDR3 runs 14 residues. V shed 3 bases and J shed 0 bases, with 5 bases lying between them. The CDR3 is CASSFEPNTGELFF. CDR3 nucleotides: TGTGCCAGCAGCTTCGAGCCGAACACCGGGGAGCTGTTTTTT.

V gene TRBV5-1 combines with J gene TRBJ1-3; 7 bases line up with TRBD1. The CDR3 length is 15 residues. Germline V gene lookup returns CDR1 SGHRS and CDR2 YFSETQ. With V trimmed by 4 bases and J by 4 bases, 8 bases remained unmatched. CDR3 sequence reads: CASSEWPGQGNTIYF. CDR3 nucleotide sequence: TGCGCCAGCAGCGAATGGCCGGGACAGGGAAACACCATATATTTT.

This rearrangement joins TRBV9 to TRBJ1-4; D is unresolved. Germline V lookup: CDR1 SGDLS, CDR2 YYNGEE. There are 14 residues in the CDR3. The V and J ends lost 0 bases and 0 bases respectively, with 3 bases between them. CDR3 in DNA: TGTGCCAGCAGCGTAGATGCAACTAATGAAAAACTGTTTTTT. Encoded protein: CASSVDATNEKLFF.

The chain uses TRBV15 and TRBJ2-1, with D unresolved. Per the germline V gene, CDR1 is LNHNV and CDR2 is YYDKDF (reference sequence). With 3 bases removed from V and 3 bases from J, the gap between germline ends came to 21 bases. The CDR3 covers 18 residues. CDR3 loop: CATSSSLDRVSDYNEQFF. The CDR3 coding sequence is TGTGCCACCAGCAGTTCCCTTGATAGGGTTTCGGACTACAATGAGCAGTTCTTC.

The chain carries TRBV11-3 and TRBJ1-1, with D possibly matching TRBD1 (5 bases). V dropped 2 bases and J dropped 2 bases, with 12 bases sitting between them. The CDR3 extends over 15 amino acids. Germline V gene data show CDR1 as SGHNT and CDR2 as YENEEA. The CDR3: CASSLPGTQNTEAFF. DNA for the CDR3: TGTGCCAGCAGCTTACCTGGGACCCAAAACACTGAAGCTTTCTTT.

This clone is large within its sample. The chain recombines TRBV19 with TRBJ2-2; a possible D gene is TRBD2 (6 bases). From germline, CDR1 is LNHDA and CDR2 SQIVND (reference sequence). The length of the CDR3 is 14 residues. Trimming removed 4 bases at V and 6 bases at J, with 12 bases between. This CDR3 reads CASSTPGESGELFF. The CDR3 nucleotides read TGTGCCAGTAGTACGCCGGGGGAATCCGGGGAGCTGTTTTTT.

This clone occurred a few times. The chain uses TRBV25-1 and TRBJ2-3; D gene ambiguous. CDR1 is MGHDK, CDR2 SYGVNS, per germline. This CDR3 has 14 residues. V was cut by 4 bases and J by 2 bases, with 10 bases left in between. Here the CDR3 reads CASSATVFTDTQYF. The CDR3 coding sequence is TGTGCCAGCAGTGCTACGGTTTTCACAGATACGCAGTATTTT.

This chain uses TRBV19 with TRBJ1-6; 9 positions agree with TRBD1. CDR1 and CDR2 (germline): LNHDA, SQIVND (reference sequence). The CDR3 has 15 residues. Trimming took 3 bases from V and 10 from J; bases not matched to a gene: 7. The CDR3 DNA reads as TGTGCCAGTAGTATGAGGGGACAGGGAGAATCACCCCTCCACTTT. This gives the protein CASSMRGQGESPLHF.

This clone has a handful of counts. The genes are TRBV6-8 and TRBJ2-1; D uncertain. The CDR3 runs to 13 residues. CDR1 is MNHGY, CDR2 SAAAGT, per germline. The ends were cut back, 10 bases at V and 2 bases at J, with 12 bases in the middle. CDR3 coding DNA: TGTGCCATCAGGCAGCAAGCCTACAATGAGCAGTTCTTC. This translates into CAIRQQAYNEQFF.

The chain employs TRBV19 and TRBJ2-3; TRBD2 matches at 12 bases. V was pared by 9 bases and J by 3 bases, with 1 base of the junction left unmatched. CDR3 length: 13 residues. The germline gives CDR1 LNHDA, CDR2 SQIVND (reference sequence). CDR3 bases: TGTGCCAGCGGACTAGCGGGGACAGATACGCAGTATTTT. Its translation: CASGLAGTDTQYF.

The genes are TRBV9 and TRBJ1-2; 7 nucleotides match TRBD1. Germline CDR1 reads SGDLS; CDR2 reads YYNGEE. V trimming: 7 bases; J trimming: 6 bases; junction bases outside the gene matches: 9. This CDR3 region has 13 residues. This CDR3 is CASYSRGVDGYTF. CDR3 nucleotide sequence: TGTGCCAGCTACTCCAGGGGGGTTGATGGCTACACCTTC.

In its sample, this clone ranks as medium-sized (0.01 to 0.1%). The rearrangement uses TRBV11-3 and TRBJ2-2, with D perhaps matching TRBD1 or TRBD2 (6 bases each). The CDR3 extends over 16 amino acids. Germline CDR1 reads SGHNT; CDR2 reads YENEEA. Trimming stripped 3 bases from V and 2 bases from J, with 13 bases between. The CDR3 reads CASSFRPGANTGELFF. For the CDR3, the DNA is TGTGCCAGCAGCTTTCGGCCGGGGGCCAACACCGGGGAGCTGTTTTTT. Looking up the rest from reference TRBV11-3 and TRBJ2-2 gives the full variable domain: EAGVVQSPRYKIIEKKQPVAFWCNPISGHNTLYWYLQNLGQGPELLIRYENEEAVDDSQLPKDRFSAERLKGVDSTLKIQPAELGDSAVYLCASSFRPGANTGELFFGEGSRLTVL.

The chain links TRBV6-4 to TRBJ1-1; unclear D gene. Germline lookup yields CDR1 MRHNA and CDR2 SNTAGT. The CDR3 spans 11 residues. V lost 3 bases and J 5 bases, leaving 4 bases between the germline ends. DNA of the CDR3: TGTGCCAGCAGTGATTATACTGAAGCTTTCTTT. Amino acids: CASSDYTEAFF.

In its sample, this clone was seen once. CDR3 sequence: CASSIQGPPARPGGYNEQFF. The CDR3 DNA reads TGTGCCAGTAGTATTCAGGGCCCTCCCGCCCGGCCCGGAGGATACAATGAGCAGTTCTTC. V usage is TRBV19 and J usage is TRBJ2-1; D could derive from TRBD1 or TRBD2 (5 bases each). The V and J ends lost 3 bases and 4 bases respectively, with 28 bases between them. The length of the CDR3 is 20 residues. CDR1 and CDR2 (germline): LNHDA, SQIVND (reference sequence).

V gene TRBV19 combines with J gene TRBJ1-2, with D uncertain. The germline gives CDR1 LNHDA, CDR2 SQIVND (reference sequence). V lost 1 base, J lost 8 bases, and 14 bases lay in between. The CDR3 is 14 amino acids. Written as DNA, the CDR3 is TGTGCCAGTAGTATAGGGGCAGACTCCTCCGGCTACACCTTC. As protein: CASSIGADSSGYTF.